Below, one T cell receptor (beta chain) is given with its context. Its antigen is still unknown. TCRdb fed the 5' RACE reads into MiXCR, producing one record per CDR3 protein. The table has 200,000 to 250,000 distinct CDR3 sequences, roughly 8.2% seen once. The sample comes from a study of CD8 T cells in ankylosing spondylitis. Findings of the study overall: In reactive arthritis synovial fluid and blood, some motif variants had been reported before. Disease-linked clones, CD8+, were relatively rare in peripheral blood. Reports say disease-linked clones showed up significantly more in matched ankylosing spondylitis synovial fluid.

V lost 1 base, J lost 6 bases, and 7 bases lay in between. The germline V gene has CDR1 LGHDT and CDR2 YNNKEL (reference sequence). The CDR3 is made up of 13 amino acids. The specimen was blood, either unsorted or a sorted T cell fraction (not recorded which). The sequence derives from a female donor with ankylosing spondylitis or in good health (not recorded which). This chain connects TRBV3-1 to TRBJ2-1; D unresolved. The CDR3 nucleotides read TGTGCCAGCAGCCAAGTTCCTTTCAATGAGCAGTTCTTC. Amino acid sequence: CASSQVPFNEQFF.